The 4 T cell receptor beta chains listed next were all sequenced from one sample in a study of T cell clonality in common variable immunodeficiency. The protocol was immunoSEQ multiplex PCR, while the TCRdb copy is restricted to in-frame clones and leaves out a portion. The sample has under 50,000 clones, none seen only once; the top ten hold about 0.68%. The specimen was peripheral blood mononuclear cells. These TCRs come from a person aged 18 to 75 in good health.

This clone has at least ten counts. The read falls 3 residues short of the CDR3 end, and the missing part is taken from the germline J gene. The chain uses TRBV20-1 and TRBJ2-3; 10 bases fit TRBD2. With V trimmed by 2 bases and J by 4 bases, 9 bases remained unmatched. The CDR3 runs 16 residues. Germline assignment: CDR1 DFQATT and CDR2 SNEGSKA (reference sequence). The covered CDR3 bases are TGCAGTGCTAGATCCACTAGCGGGAAGAGCGCAGATACG. It yields the protein CSARSTSGKSADT. The CDR3, in full, reads CSARSTSGKSADTQYF.

This clone was detected many times. Read sequence stops 3 residues before the CDR3 end, and the germline J gene provides the missing end. The chain links TRBV13 to TRBJ2-7; 10 bases match TRBD1. The CDR3 runs 14 residues. Germline values: CDR1 PRHDT, CDR2 FYEKMQ (reference sequence). Trimming removed 5 bases from V and 4 bases from J; junction bases left unmatched: 5. The DNA read from the CDR3 is TGTGCCAGCAGCCACCGGGACAGGGGATACGAG. Encoded protein: CASSHRDRGYE. The whole CDR3 protein is CASSHRDRGYEQYF.

The sample holds many counts of this clone. The read halts 3 residues ahead of the CDR3 end, with the missing end drawn from the germline J gene. The chain is built from TRBV7-2 and TRBJ2-5; weak D call: TRBD1 (5 bases). V lost 6 bases, J lost 2 bases, and 16 bases lay in between. The CDR3 contains 15 residues. CDR1 SGHTA and CDR2 FQGNSA come from the germline V gene. The CDR3 bases that were read are TGTGCCAGCAGTACCCGCAGGGTAACTCAAGAGACC. Translated, it gives CASSTRRVTQET. The full-length CDR3 reads as CASSTRRVTQETQYF.

This clone has ten or more counts. The read halts 3 residues ahead of the CDR3 end, with the missing end drawn from the germline J gene. The chain employs TRBV7-9 and TRBJ2-1, with 8 bases fitting TRBD1. V lost 5 bases and J lost 7; bases outside the gene matches: 7. The CDR3 has 14 residues. CDR1 is SEHNR, CDR2 FQNEAQ, per germline (reference sequence). CDR3 bases read: TGTGCCAGCAGCCCAGGACAGGGCAGGAATGAG. Protein product: CASSPGQGRNE. The full CDR3 is CASSPGQGRNEQFF.